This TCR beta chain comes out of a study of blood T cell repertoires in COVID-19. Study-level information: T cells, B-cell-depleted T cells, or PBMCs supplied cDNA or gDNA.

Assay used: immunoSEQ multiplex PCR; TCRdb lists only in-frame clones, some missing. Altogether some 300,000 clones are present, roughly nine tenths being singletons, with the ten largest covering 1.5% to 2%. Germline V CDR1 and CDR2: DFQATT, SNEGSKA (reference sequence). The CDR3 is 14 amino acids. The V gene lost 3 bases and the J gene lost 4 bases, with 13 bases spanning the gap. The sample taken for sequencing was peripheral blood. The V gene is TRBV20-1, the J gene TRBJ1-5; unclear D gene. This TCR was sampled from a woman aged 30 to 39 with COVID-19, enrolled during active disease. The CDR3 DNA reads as TGCAGTGCTAGTCCATTTGACAAAAATCAGCCCCAGCATTTT. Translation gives CSASPFDKNQPQHF.